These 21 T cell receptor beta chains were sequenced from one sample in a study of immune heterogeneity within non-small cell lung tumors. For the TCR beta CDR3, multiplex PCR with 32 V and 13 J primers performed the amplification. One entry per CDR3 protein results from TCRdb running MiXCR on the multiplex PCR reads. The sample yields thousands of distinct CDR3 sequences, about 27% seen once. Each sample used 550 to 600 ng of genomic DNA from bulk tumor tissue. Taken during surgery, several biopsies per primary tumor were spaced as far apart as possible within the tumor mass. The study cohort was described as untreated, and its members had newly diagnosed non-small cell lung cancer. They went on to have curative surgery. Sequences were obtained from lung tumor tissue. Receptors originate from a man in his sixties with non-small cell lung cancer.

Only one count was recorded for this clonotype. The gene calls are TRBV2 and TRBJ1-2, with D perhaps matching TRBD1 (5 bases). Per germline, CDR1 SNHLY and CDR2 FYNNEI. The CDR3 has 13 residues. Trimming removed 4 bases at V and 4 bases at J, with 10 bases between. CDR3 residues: CASSVDKLYGYTF. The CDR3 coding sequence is TGTGCCAGCAGTGTGGACAAGCTCTATGGCTACACCTTC.

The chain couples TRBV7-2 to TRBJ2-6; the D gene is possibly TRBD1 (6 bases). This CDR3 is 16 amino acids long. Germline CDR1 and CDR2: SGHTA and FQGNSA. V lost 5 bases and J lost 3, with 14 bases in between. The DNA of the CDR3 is TGTGCCAGCAGCACGTGGACAGTCCTTGGGGCCAACGTCCTGACTTTC. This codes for CASSTWTVLGANVLTF.

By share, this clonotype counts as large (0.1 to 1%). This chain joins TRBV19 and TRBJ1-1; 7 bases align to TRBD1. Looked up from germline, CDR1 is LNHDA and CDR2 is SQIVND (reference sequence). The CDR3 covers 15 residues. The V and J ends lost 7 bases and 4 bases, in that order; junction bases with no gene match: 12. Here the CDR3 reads CASMPNRGRSTEAFF. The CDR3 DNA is TGTGCCAGTATGCCTAACAGGGGAAGGAGCACTGAAGCTTTCTTT.

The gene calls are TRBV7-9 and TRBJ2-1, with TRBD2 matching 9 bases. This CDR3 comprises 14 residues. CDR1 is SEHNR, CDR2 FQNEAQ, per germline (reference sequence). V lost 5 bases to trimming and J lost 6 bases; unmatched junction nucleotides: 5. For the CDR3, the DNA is TGTGCCAGCAGCCCGGGGACTAGCTTCAATGAGCAGTTCTTC. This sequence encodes CASSPGTSFNEQFF.

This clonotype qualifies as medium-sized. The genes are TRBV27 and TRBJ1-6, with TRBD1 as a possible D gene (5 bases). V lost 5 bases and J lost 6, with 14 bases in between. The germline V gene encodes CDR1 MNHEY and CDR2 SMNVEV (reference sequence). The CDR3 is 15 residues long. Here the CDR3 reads CASSKLGAANSPLHF. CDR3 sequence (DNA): TGTGCCAGCAGTAAATTAGGGGCAGCTAATTCACCCCTCCACTTT.

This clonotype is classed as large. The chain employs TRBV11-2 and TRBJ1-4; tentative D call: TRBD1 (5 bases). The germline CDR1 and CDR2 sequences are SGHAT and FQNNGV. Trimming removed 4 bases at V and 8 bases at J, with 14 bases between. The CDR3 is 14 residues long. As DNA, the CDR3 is TGTGCCAGCAGCTCGGCCAGGGAATACGAAAAACTGTTTTTT. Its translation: CASSSAREYEKLFF.

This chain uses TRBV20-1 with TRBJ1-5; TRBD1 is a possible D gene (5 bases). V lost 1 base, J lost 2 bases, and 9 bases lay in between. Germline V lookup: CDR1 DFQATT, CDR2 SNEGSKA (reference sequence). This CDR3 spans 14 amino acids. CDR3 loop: CSARGGGGNQPQHF. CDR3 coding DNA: TGCAGTGCTAGAGGGGGCGGAGGCAATCAGCCCCAGCATTTT.

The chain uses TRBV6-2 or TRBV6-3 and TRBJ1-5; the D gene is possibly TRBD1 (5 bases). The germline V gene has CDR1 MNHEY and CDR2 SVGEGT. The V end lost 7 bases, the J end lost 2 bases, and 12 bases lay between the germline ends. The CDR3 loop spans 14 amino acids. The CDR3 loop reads CASTQGYGNQPQHF. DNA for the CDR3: TGTGCCAGCACTCAGGGTTACGGCAATCAGCCCCAGCATTTT.

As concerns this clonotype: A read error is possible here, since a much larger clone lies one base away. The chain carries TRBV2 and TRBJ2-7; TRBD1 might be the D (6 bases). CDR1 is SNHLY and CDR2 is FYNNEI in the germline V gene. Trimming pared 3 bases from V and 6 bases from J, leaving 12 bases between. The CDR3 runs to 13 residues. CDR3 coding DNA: TGTGCCAGCAGTGATGGCAGGGGCTGCGAGCAGTACTTC. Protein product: CASSDGRGCEQYF.

This CDR3 is CASSIWRNSNQPQHF. As DNA, the CDR3 is TGTGCCAGTAGTATCTGGAGGAATAGCAATCAGCCCCAGCATTTT. The genes are TRBV19 and TRBJ1-5; D unclear. This CDR3 comprises 15 residues. Germline values: CDR1 LNHDA, CDR2 SQIVND (reference sequence). V shed 3 bases and J shed 0 bases, with 9 bases lying between them.

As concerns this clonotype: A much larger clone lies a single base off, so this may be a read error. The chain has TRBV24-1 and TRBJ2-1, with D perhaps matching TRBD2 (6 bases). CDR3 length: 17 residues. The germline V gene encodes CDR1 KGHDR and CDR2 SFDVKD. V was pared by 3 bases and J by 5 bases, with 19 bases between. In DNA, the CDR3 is TGTGCCACCAGTGATCCAACAGCCCCGGGAGTCCACAATGAGCAGTTCTTC. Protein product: CATSDPTAPGVHNEQFF.

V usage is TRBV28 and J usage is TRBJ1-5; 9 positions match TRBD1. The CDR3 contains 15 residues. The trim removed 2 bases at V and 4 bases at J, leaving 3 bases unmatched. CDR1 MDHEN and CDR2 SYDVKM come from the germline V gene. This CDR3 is CASSLRDRVNQPQHF. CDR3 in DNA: TGTGCCAGCAGTTTACGGGACAGGGTGAATCAGCCCCAGCATTTT.

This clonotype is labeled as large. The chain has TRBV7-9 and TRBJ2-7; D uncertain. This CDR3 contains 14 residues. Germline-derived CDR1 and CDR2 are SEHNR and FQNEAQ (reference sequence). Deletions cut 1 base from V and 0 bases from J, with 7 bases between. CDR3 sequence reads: CASSLGASSYEQYF. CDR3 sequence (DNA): TGTGCCAGCAGCTTAGGGGCGAGCTCCTACGAGCAGTACTTC.

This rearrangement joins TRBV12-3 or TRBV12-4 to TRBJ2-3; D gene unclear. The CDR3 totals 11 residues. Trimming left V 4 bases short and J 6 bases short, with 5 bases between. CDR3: CASSSWDTQYF. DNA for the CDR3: TGTGCCAGCAGTTCTTGGGATACGCAGTATTTT.

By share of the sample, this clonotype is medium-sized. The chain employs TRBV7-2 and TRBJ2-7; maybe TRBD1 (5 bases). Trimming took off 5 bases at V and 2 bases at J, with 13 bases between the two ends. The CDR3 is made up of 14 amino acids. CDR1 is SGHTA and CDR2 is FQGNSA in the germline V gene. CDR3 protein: CASSIRQSPYEQYF. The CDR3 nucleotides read TGTGCCAGCAGCATCCGACAGTCCCCCTACGAGCAGTACTTC.

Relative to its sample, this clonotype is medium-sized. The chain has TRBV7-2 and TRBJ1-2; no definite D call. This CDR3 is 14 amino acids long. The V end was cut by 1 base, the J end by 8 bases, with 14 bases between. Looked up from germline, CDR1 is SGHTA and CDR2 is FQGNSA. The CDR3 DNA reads TGTGCCAGCAGCTTAGGACCACTGGGGTCGGGCTACACCTTC. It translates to CASSLGPLGSGYTF.

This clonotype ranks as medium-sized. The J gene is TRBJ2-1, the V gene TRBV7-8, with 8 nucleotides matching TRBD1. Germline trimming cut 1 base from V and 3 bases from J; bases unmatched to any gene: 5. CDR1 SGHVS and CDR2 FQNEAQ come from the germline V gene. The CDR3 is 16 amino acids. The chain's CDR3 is CASSLGGDRRYNEQFF. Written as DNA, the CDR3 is TGTGCCAGCAGCTTAGGGGGGGACAGGCGCTACAATGAGCAGTTCTTC. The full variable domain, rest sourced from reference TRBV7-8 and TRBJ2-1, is GAGVSQSPRYKVAKRGQDVALRCDPISGHVSLFWYQQALGQGPEFLTYFQNEAQLDKSGLPSDRFFAERPEGSVSTLKIQRTQQEDSAVYLCASSLGGDRRYNEQFFGPGTRLTVL.

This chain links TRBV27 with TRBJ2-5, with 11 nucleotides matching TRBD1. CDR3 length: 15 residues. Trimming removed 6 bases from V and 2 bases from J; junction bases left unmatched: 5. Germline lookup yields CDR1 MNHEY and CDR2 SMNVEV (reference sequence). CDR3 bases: TGTGCCAGCAGCGCGGACAGGGGGCGGCAAGAGACCCAGTACTTC. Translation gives CASSADRGRQETQYF.

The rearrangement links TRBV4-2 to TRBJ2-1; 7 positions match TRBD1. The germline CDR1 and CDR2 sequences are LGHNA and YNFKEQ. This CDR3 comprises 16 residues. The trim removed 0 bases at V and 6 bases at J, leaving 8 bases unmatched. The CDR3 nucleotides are TGTGCCAGCAGCCAAGACCGGGACAGATATGGCAATGAGCAGTTCTTC. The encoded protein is CASSQDRDRYGNEQFF.

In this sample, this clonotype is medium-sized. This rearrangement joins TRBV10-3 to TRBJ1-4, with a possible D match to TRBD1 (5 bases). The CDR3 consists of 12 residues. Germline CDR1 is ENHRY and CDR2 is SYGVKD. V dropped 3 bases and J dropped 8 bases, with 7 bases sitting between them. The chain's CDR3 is CAISDREEKLFF. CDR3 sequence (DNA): TGTGCCATCAGTGACAGGGAAGAAAAACTGTTTTTT.

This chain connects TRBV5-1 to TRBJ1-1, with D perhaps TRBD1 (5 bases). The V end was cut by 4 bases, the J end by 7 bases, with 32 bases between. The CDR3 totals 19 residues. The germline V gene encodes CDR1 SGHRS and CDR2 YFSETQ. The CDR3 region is CASSQGGWVDYTRRLEAFF. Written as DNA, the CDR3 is TGCGCCAGCAGCCAGGGTGGGTGGGTAGACTACACAAGAAGGCTTGAAGCTTTCTTT.